This note documents a single TCR beta chain sequence. This clonotype turned up a few times. The antigen it binds to is not known. No qualities accompany the bases; no much larger clone lies one base away. Ficoll-Paque density gradient centrifugation was the method used to isolate PBMCs. V is pared back by 0 bases and J by 1 base, with 10 bases lying between the germline termini. Counted from cysteine to phenylalanine, this CDR3 has 15 amino acids. This entry keeps only the CDR3 DNA: 45 bases, framed from base 1. CDR1 is given as MGHRA and CDR2 as YSYEKL, both from the germline V gene. This sample is part of a study of T-cell memory formation after mild COVID-19 (dated by TCRdb to the early 2020s). With regard to the full study: Most TCR sequence clusters were specific to one of the two donors. T-cell clones expanding and contracting after mild COVID-19 in two donors were tracked by longitudinal TCRalpha and TCRbeta repertoire sequencing. Two young, previously healthy adult volunteers, one female and one male, were included in the cohort.

Paper-wide results and their limitations: Whether the second-wave clones peaking on day 37 were SARS-CoV-2 specific was not confirmed. From day 15 to 85, contracting clones showed balanced CD4/CD8 phenotypes, whereas a second wave of clones that expanded from day 15 to 37 leaned towards CD4+. Contracting CD4+ clones turned up mainly in the CM and EM memory subsets, whereas EMRA was where CD8+ clones were enriched. Only a couple of mild cases were covered by the study, and larger cohorts that include severe cases with pre-infection samples were considered necessary. The detection of some responding clones in pre-infection memory suggests that pre-existing cross-reactive memory T cells joined the SARS-CoV-2 response.

Instrument on record: Illumina NovaSeq 6000. Using 5'RACE with constant-segment primers, TCRalpha and TCRbeta cDNA libraries were constructed, with sample barcodes and unique molecular identifiers added in the process. Trizol reagent was used to extract RNA from every sample. Amplification of the libraries took two PCR steps, and the second step added a second sample barcode plus Illumina TruSeq adapters. The libraries were sequenced on an Illumina NovaSeq using 2 x 150 bp paired-end reads. The authors' pipeline ran thus. With migec v1.2.7, reads were demultiplexed and then collapsed into UMI-guided consensus sequences. With mixcr v2.1.11, UMI consensuses were aligned to TRA and TRB V and J templates and assembled into clonotypes. A clonotype was counted as expanded or contracted only when both edgeR and NoisET called the clonotype significant, with the noise models trained on biological replicates. For edgeR calls, the cutoffs were a false discovery rate-adjusted p below 0.01 and a log2 fold-change threshold of 1. As an exploratory analysis of dynamics, max-normalized trajectories of the 1000 most abundant clonotypes were examined with PCA combined with hierarchical clustering. Separately sequenced CD4+ and CD8+ repertoires were used to assign a CD4 or CD8 phenotype to each responding clone. The public reads were reprocessed in TCRdb via fastp at Q25 and MiXCR, keeping in-frame beta chains. Identical CDR3 proteins give one entry, which carries the most common genes and DNA. The V and J calls were determined by TCRdb, not by the authors. The sample includes roughly 370,000 distinct CDR3 sequences, with approximately 15% observed a single time. The top ten constitute 20% to 25% of the sample.

This receptor was identified in a man between 18 and 35 years old who had mild COVID-19 (a few samples of this study predate the infection). The sample titles of this study are shuffled in the database, so cell type and time point are left out; the donor was told from shared clones. This receptor chain uses TRBV4-1 and TRBJ2-7; no D gene is confidently identified. Sequencing used PBMCs or a T cell subset sorted from them (not recorded which). The CDR3 reads CASSQEGYYSYEQYF. The nucleotide sequence reads as follows: TGCGCCAGCAGCCAAGAGGGGTACTATTCCTACGAGCAGTACTTC.